These T cell receptor beta chains were read from a single sample in a study of a mutant IDH1 vaccine in newly diagnosed glioma. Only in-frame clones appear in the TCRdb table, and some are missing; sequencing was by immunoSEQ multiplex PCR. In the table there are roughly 69,000 clones, around 86% of which are singletons. No antigens are known for them. The sequences come from PBMCs, collected from a glioma patient whose treatment included an IDH1 peptide vaccine. These receptor sequences come from a man aged 25 to 40 with glioma. Both conserved end residues are part of each CDR3. A D gene is named only where the DNA matches it firmly. Size values are once, few and many counts, or a class for expanded clones, and some rows have none.

V	D	J	size	CDR3	DNA
TRBV6-1	-	TRBJ1-5	-	CASVYQGREPQHF	TGTGCCTCGGTTTATCAAGGGAGGGAGCCCCAGCATTTT
TRBV6-1	-	TRBJ1-5	few	CASSELQGRVQPQHF	TGTGCCAGCAGTGAACTACAGGGTAGAGTTCAGCCCCAGCATTTT
TRBV27	-	TRBJ2-5	-	CASRAGFGGGETQYF	TGTGCCAGCAGAGCCGGGTTTGGGGGAGGCGAGACCCAGTACTTC
TRBV11-2	-	TRBJ2-1	-	CASSLYTAYNEQFF	TGTGCCAGCAGCTTATACACAGCCTACAATGAGCAGTTCTTC
TRBV9	-	TRBJ1-1	-	CASSAAGGGTEAFF	TGTGCCAGCAGCGCAGCTGGGGGGGGGACTGAAGCTTTCTTT
TRBV5-1	-	TRBJ2-2	-	CASSPNSFQTNTGELFF	TGCGCCAGCAGCCCCAACAGTTTTCAAACGAACACCGGGGAGCTGTTTTTT
TRBV11-2	-	TRBJ2-2	-	CASSFERTGELFF	TGTGCCAGCAGCTTCGAGCGCACCGGGGAGCTGTTTTTT
TRBV19	-	TRBJ1-1	-	CASSTLGPGTEAFF	TGTGCCAGTAGTACCCTGGGACCTGGGACTGAAGCTTTCTTT
TRBV9	-	TRBJ1-2	-	CASSVGVGGYTF	TGTGCCAGCAGCGTAGGGGTAGGTGGCTACACCTTC
TRBV5-5	-	TRBJ2-6	-	CASSGGGRAGANVLTF	TGTGCCAGCAGCGGGGGTGGCAGGGCTGGGGCCAACGTCCTGACTTTC
TRBV28	-	TRBJ1-2	-	CASSQGNYGYTF	TGTGCCAGCAGTCAGGGGAACTATGGCTACACCTTC
TRBV9	TRBD1	TRBJ2-1	-	CASSDSWDREGNEQFF	TGTGCCAGCAGCGACAGTTGGGACAGGGAAGGAAATGAGCAGTTCTTC
TRBV15	-	TRBJ2-2	-	CATSRKGGSNTGELFF	TGTGCCACCAGCAGAAAAGGGGGATCGAACACCGGGGAGCTGTTTTTT
TRBV18	-	TRBJ2-4	-	CASSPLGGQNIQYF	TGTGCCAGCTCACCATTGGGGGGACAAAACATTCAGTACTTC
TRBV30	-	TRBJ1-3	-	CAWSGSQGNTIYF	TGTGCCTGGAGTGGATCTCAAGGAAACACCATATATTTT
TRBV20-1	-	TRBJ2-1	once	CSAESVDEQFF	TGCAGTGCTGAGAGCGTGGATGAGCAGTTCTTC
TRBV9	TRBD1	TRBJ2-7	-	CASSVLGDRSYEQYF	TGTGCCAGCAGCGTTCTTGGGGACAGGTCTTACGAGCAGTACTTC
TRBV5-5	-	TRBJ1-4	-	CASSLEGPNEKLFF	TGTGCCAGCAGCTTGGAAGGACCTAATGAAAAACTGTTTTTT
TRBV10-3	TRBD1	TRBJ2-3	-	CAISETQGAGGDTQYF	TGTGCCATCAGTGAAACCCAGGGGGCGGGCGGAGATACGCAGTATTTT
TRBV15	-	TRBJ2-7	-	CATSTALHEQYF	TGTGCCACCAGCACGGCACTCCACGAGCAGTACTTC
TRBV5-1	-	TRBJ1-2	-	CASSPTPNYGYTF	TGCGCCAGCAGTCCCACACCGAACTATGGCTACACCTTC
TRBV10-3	-	TRBJ1-1	-	CAISAGDNLNTEAFF	TGTGCCATCAGTGCCGGGGACAATTTGAACACTGAAGCTTTCTTT
TRBV28	-	TRBJ1-3	-	CASREGGNSGNTIYF	TGTGCCAGCAGAGAGGGCGGCAACTCTGGAAACACCATATATTTT
TRBV5-8	-	TRBJ1-4	-	CASSFGDLTNEKLFF	TGTGCCAGCAGCTTCGGGGACCTTACTAATGAAAAACTGTTTTTT
TRBV13	-	TRBJ2-1	-	CASSLGRGRSNEQFF	TGTGCCAGCAGCTTAGGACGGGGCCGGTCCAATGAGCAGTTCTTC
TRBV4-2	TRBD2	TRBJ2-2	-	CASSQEASGHTGELFF	TGTGCCAGCAGCCAAGAAGCTAGCGGGCACACCGGGGAGCTGTTTTTT
TRBV7-3	-	TRBJ2-2	-	CASSLLGGPGELFF	TGTGCCAGCAGCTTATTGGGGGGCCCCGGGGAGCTGTTTTTT
TRBV7-2	-	TRBJ2-1	-	CASSSTRYNEQFF	TGTGCCAGCAGTTCGACTCGATACAATGAGCAGTTCTTC
TRBV5-1	-	TRBJ2-7	-	CASSLSATEPTYEQYF	TGCGCCAGCAGCTTGTCCGCAACGGAACCAACCTACGAGCAGTACTTC
TRBV7-2	-	TRBJ2-7	-	CASSLFQGQGEQYF	TGTGCCAGCAGCTTATTCCAGGGTCAGGGGGAGCAGTACTTC
TRBV7-9	TRBD2	TRBJ2-5	-	CASSLGTSGGAEETQYF	TGTGCCAGCAGCTTAGGTACTAGCGGGGGGGCCGAAGAGACCCAGTACTTC
TRBV9	-	TRBJ2-3	once	CASTLTAYPTDTQYF	TGTGCCAGCACCCTCACTGCCTACCCCACAGATACGCAGTATTTT
TRBV28	-	TRBJ1-3	few	CASTQESFQGNTIYF	TGTGCCAGCACCCAAGAGAGTTTTCAGGGGAACACCATATATTTT
TRBV6-5	-	TRBJ2-6	-	CASSYSGASGANVLTF	TGTGCCAGCAGTTACTCGGGGGCCTCTGGGGCCAACGTCCTGACTTTC
TRBV13	TRBD1	TRBJ1-4	-	CASSPSGGKLFF	TGTGCCAGCAGCCCCTCAGGGGGAAAACTGTTTTTT
TRBV29-1	TRBD2	TRBJ2-5	-	CSVEGPGGGRETQYF	TGCAGCGTTGAAGGCCCCGGGGGGGGGCGTGAGACCCAGTACTTC
TRBV5-4	-	TRBJ2-2	-	CASSPARGRGIAGELFF	TGTGCCAGCAGCCCGGCTCGGGGCAGGGGTATCGCCGGGGAGCTGTTTTTT
TRBV5-1	TRBD1	TRBJ1-2	-	CASSPRQGADGYTF	TGCGCCAGCAGCCCTCGACAGGGGGCGGATGGCTACACCTTC
TRBV5-1	TRBD2	TRBJ2-3	-	CASSLTVGGTSGSVQYF	TGCGCCAGCAGCTTGACGGTCGGGGGGACTAGCGGGAGTGTGCAGTATTTT
TRBV19	TRBD1	TRBJ1-6	-	CASNDRDNSPLHF	TGTGCCAGTAATGACAGGGATAATTCACCCCTCCACTTT
TRBV9	TRBD1	TRBJ1-3	-	CASSTTGAGNTIYF	TGTGCCAGCAGCACAACAGGGGCTGGAAACACCATATATTTT
TRBV14	-	TRBJ1-1	-	CASSQDWGDTEAFF	TGTGCCAGCAGCCAAGACTGGGGGGACACTGAAGCTTTCTTT
TRBV7-2	TRBD2	TRBJ2-7	-	CASSPLAGGAYEQYF	TGTGCCAGCAGCCCCCTAGCGGGGGGCGCCTACGAGCAGTACTTC
TRBV2	TRBD2	TRBJ2-2	once	CASSEVRSGRRGGELFF	TGTGCCAGCAGTGAAGTCAGGAGCGGGAGAAGGGGCGGGGAGCTGTTTTTT
TRBV6-6	TRBD2	TRBJ2-3	-	CASSYKRGRTDTQYF	TGTGCCAGCAGTTACAAGCGGGGGAGAACAGATACGCAGTATTTT
TRBV9	-	TRBJ1-6	-	CASSPRDSYNSPLHF	TGTGCCAGCAGCCCCAGGGACTCCTATAATTCACCCCTCCACTTT
TRBV5-5	-	TRBJ2-7	-	CASSLVPVPVEEQYF	TGTGCCAGCAGCTTGGTACCGGTTCCGGTTGAGGAGCAGTACTTC
TRBV5-5	-	TRBJ2-1	-	CASSEEQLGGTNEQFF	TGTGCCAGCAGCGAAGAGCAACTTGGGGGAACCAATGAGCAGTTCTTC
TRBV5-1	TRBD2	TRBJ2-3	-	CASSLGLAGVDTQYF	TGCGCCAGCAGCTTGGGACTAGCGGGAGTCGATACGCAGTATTTT
TRBV7-9	TRBD1	TRBJ1-2	-	CASSEDRGYPNYGYTF	TGTGCCAGCAGCGAGGACAGGGGTTATCCTAACTATGGCTACACCTTC
TRBV5-1	-	TRBJ1-1	-	CASSLGAGIMNTEAFF	TGCGCCAGCAGCTTGGGGGCAGGGATAATGAACACTGAAGCTTTCTTT
TRBV7-3	-	TRBJ2-2	-	CASSLTVSGELFF	TGTGCCAGCAGCTTAACGGTCTCCGGGGAGCTGTTTTTT
TRBV6-5	-	TRBJ1-2	-	CASRIQAGIRDTF	TGTGCCAGCAGAATTCAAGCAGGGATAAGGGACACCTTC
TRBV13	-	TRBJ1-5	-	CASSLGGQPQHF	TGTGCCAGCAGCTTAGGTGGCCAGCCCCAGCATTTT
TRBV19	-	TRBJ1-4	-	CASSYNGGRLLFF	TGTGCCAGTAGTTACAACGGGGGCCGGCTACTGTTTTTT